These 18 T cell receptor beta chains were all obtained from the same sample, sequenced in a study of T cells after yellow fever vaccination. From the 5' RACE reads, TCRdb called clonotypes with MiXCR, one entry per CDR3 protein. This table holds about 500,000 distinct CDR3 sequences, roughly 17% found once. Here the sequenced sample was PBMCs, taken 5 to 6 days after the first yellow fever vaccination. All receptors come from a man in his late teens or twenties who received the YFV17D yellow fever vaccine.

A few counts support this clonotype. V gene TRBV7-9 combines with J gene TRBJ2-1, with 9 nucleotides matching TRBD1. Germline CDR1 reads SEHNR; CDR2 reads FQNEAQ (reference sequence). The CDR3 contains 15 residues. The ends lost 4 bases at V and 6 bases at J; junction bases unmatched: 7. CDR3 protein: CASSYWDRVGNEQFF. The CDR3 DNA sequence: TGTGCCAGCAGCTACTGGGACAGGGTCGGCAATGAGCAGTTCTTC. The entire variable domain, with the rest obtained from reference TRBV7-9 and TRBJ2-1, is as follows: DTGVSQNPRHKITKRGQNVTFRCDPISEHNRLYWYRQTLGQGPEFLTYFQNEAQLEKSRLLSDRFSAERPKGSFSTLEIQRTEQGDSAMYLCASSYWDRVGNEQFFGPGTRLTVL.

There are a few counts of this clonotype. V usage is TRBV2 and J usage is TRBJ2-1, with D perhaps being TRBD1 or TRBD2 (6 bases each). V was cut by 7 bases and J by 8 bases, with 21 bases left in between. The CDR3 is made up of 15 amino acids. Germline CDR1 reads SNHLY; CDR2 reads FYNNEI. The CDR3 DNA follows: TGTGCCAGCAACCCGGGACGGGGGCCCCAGGATGAGCAGTTCTTC. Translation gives CASNPGRGPQDEQFF.

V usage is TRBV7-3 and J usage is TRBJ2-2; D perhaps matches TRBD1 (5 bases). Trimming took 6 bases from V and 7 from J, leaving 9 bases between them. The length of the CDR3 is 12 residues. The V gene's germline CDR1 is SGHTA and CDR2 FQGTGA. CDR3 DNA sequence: TGTGCCAGCAGGCAGGGTAGCGGGGAGCTGTTTTTT. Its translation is CASRQGSGELFF.

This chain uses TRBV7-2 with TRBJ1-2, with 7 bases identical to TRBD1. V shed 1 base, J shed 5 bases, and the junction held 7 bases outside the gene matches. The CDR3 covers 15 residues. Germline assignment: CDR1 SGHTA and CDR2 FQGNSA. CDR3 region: CASSLDRGSPYGYTF. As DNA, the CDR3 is TGTGCCAGCAGCTTAGACAGGGGATCCCCATATGGCTACACCTTC.

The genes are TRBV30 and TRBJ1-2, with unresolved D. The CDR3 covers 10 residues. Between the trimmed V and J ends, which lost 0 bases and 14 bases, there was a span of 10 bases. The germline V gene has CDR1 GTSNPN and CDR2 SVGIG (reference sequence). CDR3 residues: CAWSVQQQTF. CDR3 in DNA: TGTGCCTGGAGTGTACAGCAGCAAACCTTC.

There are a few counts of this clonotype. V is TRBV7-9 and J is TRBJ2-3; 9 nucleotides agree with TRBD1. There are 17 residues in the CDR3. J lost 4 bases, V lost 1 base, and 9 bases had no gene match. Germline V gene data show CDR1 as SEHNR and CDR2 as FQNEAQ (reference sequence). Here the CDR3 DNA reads TGTGCCAGCAGCTTAGGTCGGGACAGGGTAGACGCAGATACGCAGTATTTT. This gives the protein CASSLGRDRVDADTQYF.

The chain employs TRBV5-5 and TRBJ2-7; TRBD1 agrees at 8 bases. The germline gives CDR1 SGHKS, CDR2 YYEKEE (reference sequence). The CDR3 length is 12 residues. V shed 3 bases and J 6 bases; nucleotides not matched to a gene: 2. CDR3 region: CASSWTGTEQYV. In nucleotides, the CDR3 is TGTGCCAGCAGCTGGACAGGGACCGAGCAGTACGTC.

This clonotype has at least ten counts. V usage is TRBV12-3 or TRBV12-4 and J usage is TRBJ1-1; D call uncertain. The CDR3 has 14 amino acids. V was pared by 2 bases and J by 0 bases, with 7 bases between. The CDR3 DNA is TGTGCCAGCAGTTTATTAGGGTTGAACACTGAAGCTTTCTTT. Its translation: CASSLLGLNTEAFF.

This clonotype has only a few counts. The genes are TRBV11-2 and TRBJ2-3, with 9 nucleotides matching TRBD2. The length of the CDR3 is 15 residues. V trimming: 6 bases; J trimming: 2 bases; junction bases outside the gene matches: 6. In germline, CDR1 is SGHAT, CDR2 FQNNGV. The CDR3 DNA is TGTGCCAGCAGACCAAGCGGGGGGACCACAGATACGCAGTATTTT. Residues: CASRPSGGTTDTQYF.

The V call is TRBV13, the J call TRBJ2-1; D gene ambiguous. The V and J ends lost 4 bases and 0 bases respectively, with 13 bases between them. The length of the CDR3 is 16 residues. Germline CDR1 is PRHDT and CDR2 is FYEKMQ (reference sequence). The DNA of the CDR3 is TGTGCCAGCAGCTACCTCGAACTGAGCTCCTACAATGAGCAGTTCTTC. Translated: CASSYLELSSYNEQFF.

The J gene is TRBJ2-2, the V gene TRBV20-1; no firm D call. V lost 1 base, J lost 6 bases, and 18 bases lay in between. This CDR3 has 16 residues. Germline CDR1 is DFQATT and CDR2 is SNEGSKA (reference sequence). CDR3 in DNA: TGCAGTGCTAGAGTCCACGGGCGTTCCGGCCCCGGGGAGCTGTTTTTT. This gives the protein CSARVHGRSGPGELFF.

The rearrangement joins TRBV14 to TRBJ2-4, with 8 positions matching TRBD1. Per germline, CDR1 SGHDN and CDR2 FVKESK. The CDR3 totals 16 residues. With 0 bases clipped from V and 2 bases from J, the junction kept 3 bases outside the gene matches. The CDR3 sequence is CASSQDPRGPKNIQYF. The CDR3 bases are TGTGCCAGCAGCCAAGATCCCAGGGGGCCCAAAAACATTCAGTACTTC.

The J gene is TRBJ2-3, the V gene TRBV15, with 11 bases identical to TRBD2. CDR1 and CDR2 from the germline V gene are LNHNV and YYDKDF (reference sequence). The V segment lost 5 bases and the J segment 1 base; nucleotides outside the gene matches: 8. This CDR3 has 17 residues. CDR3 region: CATSGTPGLAGTDTQYF. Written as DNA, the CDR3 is TGTGCCACCAGCGGAACGCCGGGACTAGCGGGCACAGATACGCAGTATTTT.

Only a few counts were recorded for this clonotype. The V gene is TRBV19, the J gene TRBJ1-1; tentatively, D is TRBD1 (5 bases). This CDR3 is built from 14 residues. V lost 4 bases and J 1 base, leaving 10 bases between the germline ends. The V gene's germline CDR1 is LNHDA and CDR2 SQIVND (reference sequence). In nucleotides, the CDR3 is TGTGCCAGTAGTACGGGACGGTGGAACACTGAAGCTTTCTTT. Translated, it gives CASSTGRWNTEAFF.

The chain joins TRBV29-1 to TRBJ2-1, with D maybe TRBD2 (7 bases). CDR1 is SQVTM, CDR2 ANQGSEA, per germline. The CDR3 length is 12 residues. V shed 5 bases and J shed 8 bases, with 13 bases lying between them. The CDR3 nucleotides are TGCAGCGTTTGGGGGGGGCGCGATGAGCAGTTCTTC. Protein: CSVWGGRDEQFF.

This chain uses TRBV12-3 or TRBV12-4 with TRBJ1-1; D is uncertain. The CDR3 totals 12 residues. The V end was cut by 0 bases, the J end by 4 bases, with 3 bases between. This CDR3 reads CASSLATTEAFF. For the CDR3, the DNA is TGTGCCAGCAGTTTAGCCACCACTGAAGCTTTCTTT.

The CDR3 DNA reads as TGCGCCAGCAGCTTGTTTGGCAGCCAAGAGACCCAGTACTTC. This encodes CASSLFGSQETQYF. The V call is TRBV5-1, the J call TRBJ2-5; D uncertain. The germline V gene has CDR1 SGHRS and CDR2 YFSETQ. V was cut by 1 base and J by 1 base, with 8 bases left in between. This CDR3 is built from 14 residues.

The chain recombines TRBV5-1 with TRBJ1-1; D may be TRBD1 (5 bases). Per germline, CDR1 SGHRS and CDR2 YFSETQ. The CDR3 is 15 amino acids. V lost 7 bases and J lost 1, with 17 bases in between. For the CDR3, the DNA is TGCGCCAGCGGATTCGAGGGGCTTAGGAACACTGAAGCTTTCTTT. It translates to CASGFEGLRNTEAFF.